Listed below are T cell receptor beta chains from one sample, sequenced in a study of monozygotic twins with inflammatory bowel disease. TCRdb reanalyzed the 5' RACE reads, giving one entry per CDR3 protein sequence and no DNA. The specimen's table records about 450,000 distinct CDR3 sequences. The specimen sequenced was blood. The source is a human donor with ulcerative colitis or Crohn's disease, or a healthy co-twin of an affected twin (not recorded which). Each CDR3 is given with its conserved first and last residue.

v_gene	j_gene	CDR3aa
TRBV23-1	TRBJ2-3	CASTPSGLEGGDTQYF
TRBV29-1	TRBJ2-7	CSVQHLRRNEQYF
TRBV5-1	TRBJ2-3	CASSPPSIHTQYF
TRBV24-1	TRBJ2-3	CATSGTSGGPRDTQYF
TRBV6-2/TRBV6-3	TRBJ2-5	CASTGLAYSETQYF
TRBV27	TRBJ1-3	CASSLYRGTGNTIYF
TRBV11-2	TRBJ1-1	CASSLDLVTGGFQAFF
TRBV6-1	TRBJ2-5	CASMRGGETQYF
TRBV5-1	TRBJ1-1	CASSPRDSRNTEAFF
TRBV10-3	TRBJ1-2	CAITSRGDRGDYGYTF
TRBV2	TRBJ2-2	CASRRTDHPGLWFF
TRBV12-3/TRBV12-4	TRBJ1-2	CASSLRTGGISYGYTF
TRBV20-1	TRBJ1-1	CSARYGPEAFF
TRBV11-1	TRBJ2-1	CASSLALFGNEQFF
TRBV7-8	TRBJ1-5	CASSLASAVISNQPQHF
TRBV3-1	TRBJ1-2	CASSPQGYGYTF
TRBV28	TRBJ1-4	CASREDVNEKLFF
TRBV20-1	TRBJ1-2	CSADTNYGYTF
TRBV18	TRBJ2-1	CASSPPGQSSYNEQFF
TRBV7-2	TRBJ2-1	CASSLVGGLAGNEQFF
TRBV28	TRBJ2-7	CASSSLAGDDYEQYF
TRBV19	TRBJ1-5	CASSQRQGENQPQHF
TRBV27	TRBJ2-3	CTYPRGHTDTQYF
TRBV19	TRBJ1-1	CACAPPAGDTEAFF
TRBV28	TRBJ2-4	CASSLRAVGKNIQYF
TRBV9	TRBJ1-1	CASSPQGIPTTEAFF
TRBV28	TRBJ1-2	CASSKDGTYGYTF
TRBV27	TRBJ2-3	CASSSGLARRTDTQYF
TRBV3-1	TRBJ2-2	CASSQDTSGELFF